The T cell receptor (beta chain) described here comes from a study of control samples from healthy donors and cancer patients. The CDR3 runs 15 residues. The V gene's germline CDR1 is MNHNY and CDR2 SVGAGI (reference sequence). The J segment lost 2 bases and the V segment lost 8 bases, leaving 8 bases of the junction unmatched. Clones were read by immunoSEQ multiplex PCR, and TCRdb kept only the in-frame ones, dropping some. The repertoire holds 61,000 or so clones, with around 89% as singletons. The sample taken for sequencing was PBMCs. The chain is built from TRBV6-6 and TRBJ2-3, with 9 bases lining up with TRBD2. The TCR sequence derives from a man aged 55 to 69 with colorectal cancer. The chain's CDR3 is CASGSGGGATDTQYF. As DNA, the CDR3 is TGTGCCAGCGGATCGGGCGGGGGGGCCACAGATACGCAGTATTTT.